A selection of T cell receptor beta chains follows, all from one sample in a study of somatic mutations in cytotoxic T cells in rheumatoid arthritis. Assay used: immunoSEQ multiplex PCR; TCRdb lists only in-frame clones, some missing. The table includes about 18,000 clones, 80% detected once. The sequenced material came from CD8+ T cells sorted from blood. The receptor source for this set is an adult with rheumatoid arthritis. Both conserved end residues are part of each CDR3. The D gene is left open where the match is weak. Some rows have no size entry. The others give once, few or many, or a class for an expanded clone.

V gene	J gene	D gene	clone size	CDR3 protein	CDR3 DNA
TRBV5-1	TRBJ1-5	NA	NA	CASSTRGEAGQPQHF	TGCGCCAGCAGCACTAGAGGGGAGGCAGGTCAGCCCCAGCATTTT
TRBV6-6	TRBJ1-2	NA	once	CASSPDAGGYTF	TGTGCCAGCAGTCCCGATGCGGGTGGCTACACCTTC
TRBV4-1	TRBJ2-7	TRBD1	NA	CASSQDLGQGSYEQYF	TGCGCCAGCAGCCAAGATCTGGGACAGGGATCCTACGAGCAGTACTTC
TRBV9	TRBJ1-6	TRBD1	NA	CASSTGTGDFYNSPLHF	TGTGCCAGCAGCACAGGGACAGGGGATTTCTATAATTCACCCCTCCACTTT
TRBV7-9	TRBJ2-7	NA	NA	CASSYQGYYEQYF	TGTGCCAGCAGTTACCAGGGCTACTACGAGCAGTACTTC
TRBV2	TRBJ1-2	TRBD1	few	CAASVGTGPGYTF	TGTGCCGCCAGCGTGGGGACAGGGCCAGGCTACACCTTC
TRBV5-6	TRBJ2-7	NA	NA	CASSLGTGWYEQYF	TGTGCCAGCAGCTTGGGTACAGGGTGGTACGAGCAGTACTTC
TRBV7-9	TRBJ1-2	TRBD1	NA	CASSGARDREGFNYGYTF	TGTGCCAGCAGCGGAGCCCGGGACAGGGAAGGATTTAACTATGGCTACACCTTC
TRBV30	TRBJ1-4	NA	NA	CAWTRDWGNEKLFF	TGTGCCTGGACCCGGGACTGGGGAAATGAAAAACTGTTTTTT
TRBV13	TRBJ1-2	TRBD1	NA	CASSLGRGFKGYTF	TGTGCCAGCAGCTTAGGCAGGGGGTTTAAAGGCTACACCTTC
TRBV2	TRBJ1-1	NA	NA	CASRDGFTEAFF	TGTGCCAGCAGAGACGGATTTACTGAAGCTTTCTTT
TRBV27	TRBJ2-1	TRBD2	NA	CASLGTSGALSYNEQFF	TGTGCCAGCCTTGGGACTAGCGGGGCACTATCCTACAATGAGCAGTTCTTC
TRBV13	TRBJ2-3	NA	NA	CASSLGLAADTQYF	TGTGCCAGCAGCTTGGGACTCGCAGCAGATACGCAGTATTTT
TRBV7-9	TRBJ2-1	NA	NA	CASSLTLDYNEQFF	TGTGCCAGCAGCTTAACCCTAGACTACAATGAGCAGTTCTTC
TRBV9	TRBJ1-1	NA	few	CASSVSGGNTEAFF	TGTGCCAGCAGCGTATCGGGGGGGAACACTGAAGCTTTCTTT
TRBV19	TRBJ2-1	NA	NA	CASSIVLHNEQFF	TGTGCCAGTAGTATAGTACTCCACAATGAGCAGTTCTTC
TRBV5-4	TRBJ2-7	NA	NA	CASSLRGKEQYF	TGTGCCAGCAGCCTCAGGGGTAAGGAGCAGTACTTC